This T cell receptor beta chain is drawn from a study of T cells in Graves' hyperthyroidism and ophthalmopathy. The length of the CDR3 is 13 residues. V lost 10 bases to trimming and J lost 2 bases, with 13 bases between them. Germline V lookup: CDR1 LGHDT, CDR2 YNNKEL (reference sequence). Calling Graves' hyperthyroidism stable meant ophthalmopathy did not progress within 18 months. Those with hyperthyroidism were 18 to 65 years old, newly diagnosed, and ill for under 2 months. It was uncontrolled infection, other autoimmune disease, pregnancy or lactation that excluded patients. Amplified regions were TCR beta CDR3 sequences from RNA transcripts. The TCR CDR3 was amplified in a first-round RT-PCR using the HTBI primer set. One entry per CDR3 protein, called by TCRdb with MiXCR from the multiplex PCR reads. The sample has a few hundred thousand distinct CDR3 sequences, approximately 14% seen once.

The sequenced sample was blood. This sequence originates from a woman between 18 and 30 years old with Graves' hyperthyroidism. The chain links TRBV3-1 to TRBJ2-3; D not resolved. The CDR3: CAIKKDTTDTQYF. The CDR3 DNA sequence: TGTGCCATCAAAAAAGATACCACAGATACGCAGTATTTT.